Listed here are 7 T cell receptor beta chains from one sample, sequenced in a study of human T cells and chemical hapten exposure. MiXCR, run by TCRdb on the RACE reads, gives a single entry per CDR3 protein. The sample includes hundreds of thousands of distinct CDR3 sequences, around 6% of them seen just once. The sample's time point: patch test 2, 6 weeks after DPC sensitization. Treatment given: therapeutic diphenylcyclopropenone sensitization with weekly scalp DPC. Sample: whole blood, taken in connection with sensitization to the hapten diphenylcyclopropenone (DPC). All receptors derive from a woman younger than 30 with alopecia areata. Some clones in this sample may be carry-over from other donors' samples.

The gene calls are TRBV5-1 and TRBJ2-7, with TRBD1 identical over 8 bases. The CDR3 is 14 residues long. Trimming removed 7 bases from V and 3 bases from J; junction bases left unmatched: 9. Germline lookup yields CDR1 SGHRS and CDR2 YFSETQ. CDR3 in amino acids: CASALIGQGYEQYF. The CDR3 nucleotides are TGCGCCAGCGCCCTTATTGGACAGGGCTACGAGCAGTACTTC.

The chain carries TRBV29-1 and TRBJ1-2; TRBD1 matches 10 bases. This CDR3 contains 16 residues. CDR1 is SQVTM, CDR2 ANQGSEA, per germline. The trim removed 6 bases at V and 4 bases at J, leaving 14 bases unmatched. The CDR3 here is CSVLGTGAPLFYGYTF. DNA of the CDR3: TGCAGCGTGCTTGGGACAGGGGCGCCTCTCTTCTATGGCTACACCTTC.

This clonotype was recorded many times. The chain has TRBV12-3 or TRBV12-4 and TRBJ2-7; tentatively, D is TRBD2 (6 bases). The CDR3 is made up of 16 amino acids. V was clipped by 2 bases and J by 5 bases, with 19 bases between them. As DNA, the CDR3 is TGTGCCAGCAGTTTACGAGTCGGGGGATTCTTGAACGAGCAGTACTTC. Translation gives CASSLRVGGFLNEQYF.

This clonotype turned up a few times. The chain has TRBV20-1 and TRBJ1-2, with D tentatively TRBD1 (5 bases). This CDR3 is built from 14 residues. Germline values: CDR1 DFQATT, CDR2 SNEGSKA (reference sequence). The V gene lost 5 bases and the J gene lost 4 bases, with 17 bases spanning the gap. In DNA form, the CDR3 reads TGCAGTGCTCAACGCACCGGGACCCCCTATGGCTACACCTTC. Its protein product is CSAQRTGTPYGYTF.

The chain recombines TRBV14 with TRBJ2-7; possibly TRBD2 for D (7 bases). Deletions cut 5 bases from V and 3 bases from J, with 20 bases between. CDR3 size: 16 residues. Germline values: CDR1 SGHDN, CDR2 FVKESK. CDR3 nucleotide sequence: TGTGCCAGCAGCTCTCTACTCGGCGGGGGACACTACGAGCAGTACTTC. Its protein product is CASSSLLGGGHYEQYF.

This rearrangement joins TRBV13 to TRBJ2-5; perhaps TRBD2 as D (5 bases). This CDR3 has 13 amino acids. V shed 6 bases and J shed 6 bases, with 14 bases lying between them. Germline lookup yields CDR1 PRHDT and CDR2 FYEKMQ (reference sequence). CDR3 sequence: CASRPPSSKTQYF. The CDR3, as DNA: TGTGCCAGCAGACCACCTAGCTCCAAGACCCAGTACTTC.

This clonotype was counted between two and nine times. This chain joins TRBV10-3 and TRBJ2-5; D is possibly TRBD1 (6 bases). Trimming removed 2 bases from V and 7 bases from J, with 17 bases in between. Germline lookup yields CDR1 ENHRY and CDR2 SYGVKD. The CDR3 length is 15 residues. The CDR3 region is CAISEPRDKPGTQYF. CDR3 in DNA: TGTGCCATCAGTGAGCCCCGGGACAAACCTGGGACCCAGTACTTC.